A selection of T cell receptor beta chains follows, all from one sample in a study of vaccination and CD4 T cells after COVID-19. For these TCRs, the target antigens are not known. MiXCR was run by TCRdb on the PCR reads, yielding one entry per CDR3 protein. The sample holds under 25,000 distinct CDR3 sequences, about 60% seen once. What was sequenced was CD4+ T cells from blood, cultured in vitro. The source of these receptors is a human donor who had recovered from COVID-19. The CDR3 runs from the conserved cysteine through the conserved F or W. A D gene is named only where the DNA matches it firmly. Size is stated for part of the rows, as once, few or many counts, or as a class when the clone is expanded.

d_call j_call v_call clone_size cdr3_aa cdr3_nt
- TRBJ1-6 TRBV5-1 - CASSLGTFNSPLHF TGCGCCAGCAGCTTGGGGACCTTTAATTCACCCCTCCACTTT
TRBD1 TRBJ2-3 TRBV2 few CASRAQGALSTDTQYF TGTGCCAGCAGGGCGCAGGGGGCGCTGAGCACAGATACGCAGTATTTT
- TRBJ1-3 TRBV2 - CASTGQLPTIYF TGTGCCAGCACGGGGCAGCTCCCAACCATATATTTT
- TRBJ2-1 TRBV7-3 - CASSLLTASYNEQFF TGTGCCAGCAGCTTATTGACGGCCTCCTACAATGAGCAGTTCTTC
- TRBJ2-5 TRBV20-1 - CSARDPVLDETQYF TGCAGTGCTAGAGATCCAGTTCTGGATGAGACCCAGTACTTC
- TRBJ1-1 TRBV11-3 - CASSLATWSTEAFF TGTGCCAGCAGTCTAGCGACCTGGAGCACTGAAGCTTTCTTT
- TRBJ2-7 TRBV21-1 few CASSKDGQRSYEQYF TGTGCCAGCAGCAAAGACGGACAGAGATCTTACGAGCAGTACTTC
TRBD1 TRBJ1-2 TRBV19 few CASSTGQVYGYTF TGTGCCAGTAGTACCGGACAGGTCTATGGCTACACCTTC
TRBD1 TRBJ1-1 TRBV27 - CASTRSGGLNTEAFF TGTGCCAGCACTAGATCAGGGGGATTGAACACTGAAGCTTTCTTT
- TRBJ2-2 TRBV7-3 - CASSPGTGPTGELFF TGTGCCAGCAGCCCCGGGACTGGTCCCACCGGGGAGCTGTTTTTT
- TRBJ1-1 TRBV21-1 - CASSKLDRGLATEAFF TGTGCCAGCAGCAAACTGGACAGGGGGCTGGCCACTGAAGCTTTCTTT
TRBD1 TRBJ1-5 TRBV20-1 - CSAVRTGGINQPQHF TGCAGTGCTGTGAGGACAGGGGGGATCAATCAGCCCCAGCATTTT
TRBD2 TRBJ2-7 TRBV7-2 - CASSPTSGWSYEQYF TGTGCCAGCAGCCCTACTAGCGGGTGGTCCTACGAGCAGTACTTC
- TRBJ2-3 TRBV11-2 - CASRSLRKDTQYF TGTGCCAGCAGATCGCTTAGGAAAGATACGCAGTATTTT
- TRBJ1-3 TRBV6-5 - CASSFDTYSGNTIYF TGTGCCAGCAGTTTCGACACCTACTCTGGAAACACCATATATTTT
TRBD2 TRBJ2-1 TRBV19 - CASSRTSGSHSSYNEQFF TGTGCCAGTAGCAGGACTAGCGGGTCACATAGCTCCTACAATGAGCAGTTCTTC
- TRBJ1-2 TRBV4-1 - CASSQELAANYGYTF TGCGCCAGCAGCCAAGAGTTAGCGGCTAACTATGGCTACACCTTC
- TRBJ1-5 TRBV12-3/TRBV12-4 - CASSPTVDNQPQHF TGTGCCAGCAGTCCCACAGTTGACAATCAGCCCCAGCATTTT
- TRBJ2-7 TRBV28 - CASSLWRDPYEQYF TGTGCCAGCAGTTTATGGAGGGATCCCTACGAGCAGTACTTC
TRBD1 TRBJ1-3 TRBV7-9 - CASSKQGASGNTIYF TGTGCCAGCAGCAAACAGGGGGCCAGCGGAAACACCATATATTTT
- TRBJ2-1 TRBV7-3 few CASSSSEFNEQFF TGTGCCAGCAGCTCCAGTGAATTCAATGAGCAGTTCTTC
- TRBJ2-7 TRBV2 - CASRVDGYEQYF TGTGCCAGCAGGGTGGACGGCTACGAGCAGTACTTC
- TRBJ1-5 TRBV20-1 - CSATGGYQPQHF TGCAGTGCTACTGGGGGGTATCAGCCCCAGCATTTT
TRBD1 TRBJ1-4 TRBV5-1 - CASSVQGAAEDEKLFF TGCGCCAGCAGCGTTCAGGGGGCGGCTGAAGATGAAAAACTGTTTTTT
- TRBJ1-5 TRBV19 - CASSMGPQHF TGTGCCAGTAGTATGGGGCCCCAGCATTTT
TRBD1 TRBJ2-1 TRBV3-1 - CASSLNRGNEQFF TGTGCCAGCAGCCTGAACAGGGGAAATGAGCAGTTCTTC
TRBD1 TRBJ2-7 TRBV11-3 once CASSFQTGQPYEQCF TGTGCCAGCAGCTTCCAAACGGGACAGCCCTACGAGCAGTGCTTC
- TRBJ1-1 TRBV27 - CASYENGAMNTEAFF TGTGCCAGCTATGAAAATGGGGCCATGAACACTGAAGCTTTCTTT
- TRBJ2-7 TRBV11-3 - CASSFSGGAYEQYF TGTGCCAGCAGCTTCTCAGGGGGGGCCTACGAGCAGTACTTC
TRBD1 TRBJ2-3 TRBV24-1 - CATSEPGQGITDTQYF TGTGCCACCAGTGAACCGGGACAGGGGATTACAGATACGCAGTATTTT
- TRBJ2-3 TRBV29-1 - CSVRGGESGTDTQYF TGCAGCGTTAGGGGGGGGGAGTCCGGCACAGATACGCAGTATTTT
- TRBJ2-7 TRBV6-2/TRBV6-3 - CASRDSSYEQYF TGTGCCAGCCGGGACTCCTCCTACGAGCAGTACTTC
- TRBJ2-5 TRBV7-9 - CASSFRAGETQYF TGTGCCAGCAGCTTCCGCGCTGGAGAGACCCAGTACTTC
TRBD1 TRBJ2-5 TRBV6-1 - CASSATGVWETQYF TGTGCCAGCAGTGCCACAGGGGTTTGGGAGACCCAGTACTTC
TRBD1 TRBJ1-2 TRBV7-2 - CASSPSRQGGNGYTF TGTGCCAGCAGCCCGAGTAGACAGGGAGGGAACGGCTACACCTTC
TRBD1 TRBJ2-2 TRBV3-1 once CASSHRDSHGELFF TGTGCCAGCAGCCACCGGGACAGTCACGGGGAGCTGTTTTTT
TRBD1 TRBJ2-6 TRBV20-1 - CSARWQGAANVLTF TGCAGTGCTAGGTGGCAGGGGGCGGCCAACGTCCTGACTTTC
- TRBJ2-2 TRBV7-2 - CASSLRSPSGELFF TGTGCCAGCAGCTTACGTAGCCCCTCCGGGGAGCTGTTTTTT
TRBD2 TRBJ2-3 TRBV7-2 once CASSLQAGDSDTQYF TGTGCCAGCAGCTTACAAGCGGGAGATTCAGATACGCAGTATTTT
- TRBJ1-1 TRBV12-3/TRBV12-4 - CANNGGSPSEAFF TGTGCCAACAACGGGGGGAGTCCCTCTGAAGCTTTCTTT
- TRBJ1-2 TRBV28 - CASSRANHGYTF TGTGCCAGCAGCAGGGCTAACCATGGCTACACCTTC
- TRBJ1-2 TRBV7-8 - CANSPQRAPNYGYTF TGTGCCAACAGCCCGCAGCGGGCGCCAAACTATGGCTACACCTTC
- TRBJ1-2 TRBV20-1 - CSASGDRNYGYTF TGCAGTGCTAGTGGGGACCGGAACTATGGCTACACCTTC
- TRBJ1-6 TRBV5-4 - CASSLHEVSPLHF TGTGCCAGCAGCTTGCATGAGGTTTCACCCCTCCACTTT
TRBD1 TRBJ1-2 TRBV20-1 few CSARQGVGDYGYTF TGCAGTGCAAGACAGGGAGTGGGGGACTATGGCTACACCTTC
- TRBJ2-5 TRBV7-2 - CASSPGALETQYF TGTGCCAGCAGCCCAGGGGCGCTTGAGACCCAGTACTTC
TRBD2 TRBJ2-7 TRBV20-1 few CSASFREGLGEQYF TGCAGTGCTAGTTTCCGGGAGGGCCTTGGGGAGCAGTACTTC
TRBD2 TRBJ2-5 TRBV19 - CASRGGGQETQYF TGTGCCAGTAGGGGCGGGGGACAAGAGACCCAGTACTTC
- TRBJ2-3 TRBV7-3 few CASSPPAGTDTQYF TGTGCCAGCAGCCCCCCCGCAGGCACAGATACGCAGTATTTT
TRBD2 TRBJ2-1 TRBV5-1 - CASSLLAGGDNEQFF TGCGCCAGCAGCTTACTAGCGGGAGGGGACAATGAGCAGTTCTTC
- TRBJ2-3 TRBV20-1 few CSAARTQSTDTQYF TGCAGTGCGGCTAGGACCCAAAGCACAGATACGCAGTATTTT
TRBD2 TRBJ2-2 TRBV7-2 - CASSPPGLSNTGELFF TGTGCCAGCAGCCCACCGGGACTATCTAACACCGGGGAGCTGTTTTTT
TRBD1 TRBJ1-2 TRBV30 - CAWRGSDRGYTF TGTGCCTGGAGGGGCTCGGACAGGGGCTACACCTTC
- TRBJ1-2 TRBV6-2/TRBV6-3 - CASRNREYGYTF TGTGCCAGCAGGAACAGGGAGTATGGCTACACCTTC